These 19 T cell receptor beta chains came from one sample sequenced in a study of human T cells and chemical hapten exposure. Time point in this sample: pre-sensitization, week 0. The treatment: therapeutic diphenylcyclopropenone sensitization with weekly scalp DPC. TCRdb redid the calling of the RACE reads with MiXCR, one entry per CDR3 protein. Here the sample spans fewer than 300,000 distinct CDR3 sequences, over 7.5% being singletons. The sample here was whole blood, taken in connection with sensitization to the hapten diphenylcyclopropenone (DPC). Source of these receptors: a man younger than 30 with alopecia areata. Some clones in this sample may be carry-over from other donors' samples.

This clonotype has a count of ten or more. The chain recombines TRBV5-1 with TRBJ1-1; D gene uncertain. Per germline, CDR1 SGHRS and CDR2 YFSETQ. This CDR3 is 13 amino acids long. V lost 2 bases and J 1 base, leaving 6 bases between the germline ends. The chain's CDR3 is CASSFSENTEAFF. The DNA of the CDR3 is TGCGCCAGCAGCTTCTCAGAGAACACTGAAGCTTTCTTT. The full variable domain, completed using reference TRBV5-1 and TRBJ1-1, is KAGVTQTPRYLIKTRGQQVTLSCSPISGHRSVSWYQQTPGQGLQFLFEYFSETQRNKGNFPGRFSGRQFSNSRSEMNVSTLELGDSALYLCASSFSENTEAFFGQGTRLTVV.

This sequence joins TRBV11-2 and TRBJ2-5, with 9 bases identical to TRBD1. Trimming removed 6 bases from V and 4 bases from J; junction bases left unmatched: 6. The CDR3 is 14 residues long. Per germline, CDR1 SGHAT and CDR2 FQNNGV. The CDR3 bases are TGTGCCAGCAGTTGGACAGGGGTTGGAGAGACCCAGTACTTC. As protein: CASSWTGVGETQYF.

This clonotype turned up a few times. This chain joins TRBV4-3 and TRBJ2-4; the D is unclear. The CDR3 runs to 15 residues. In germline, CDR1 is LGHNA, CDR2 YSLEER. V was pared by 0 bases and J by 0 bases, with 6 bases between. CDR3 nucleotides: TGCGCCAGCAGCCAAGAACCCCTAGCCAAAAACATTCAGTACTTC. This sequence encodes CASSQEPLAKNIQYF.

The table lists this clonotype with a few counts. The V call is TRBV7-9, the J call TRBJ1-3, with a tentative D call TRBD1 (5 bases). The V gene's germline CDR1 is SEHNR and CDR2 FQNEAQ (reference sequence). The CDR3 has 14 residues. Trimming shortened V by 4 bases and J by 1 base, and 8 bases separated the two germline ends. This chain's CDR3 is CASSWKGSGNTIYF. CDR3 nucleotides: TGTGCCAGCAGCTGGAAGGGGTCTGGAAACACCATATATTTT.

Only a few counts were recorded for this clonotype. The J gene is TRBJ1-1, the V gene TRBV3-1; TRBD1 is a possible D gene (5 bases). V was trimmed by 0 bases and J by 5 bases, leaving 13 bases between them. Germline V CDR1 and CDR2: LGHDT, YNNKEL (reference sequence). This CDR3 is 15 amino acids long. The DNA of the CDR3 is TGTGCCAGCAGCCAAGATGCCGGGGGGTGGACTGAAGCTTTCTTT. This gives the protein CASSQDAGGWTEAFF.

This clonotype was observed many times. The chain recombines TRBV2 with TRBJ1-2; TRBD1 matches at 12 bases. Per the germline V gene, CDR1 is SNHLY and CDR2 is FYNNEI. The CDR3 extends over 13 amino acids. V lost 7 bases, J lost 6 bases, and 3 bases stayed unmatched. The CDR3 loop is CASTGDRGHGYTF. The CDR3 coding sequence is TGTGCCAGCACCGGGGACAGGGGGCATGGCTACACCTTC.

CDR3 coding DNA: TGCGCCAGTGGGGGCAGTGCTCACTATGGCTACACCTTC. This codes for CASGGSAHYGYTF. The rearrangement uses TRBV10-2 and TRBJ1-2; TRBD1 might be the D (6 bases). The CDR3 covers 13 residues. Trimming took 9 bases from V and 3 from J, leaving 14 bases between them. Germline values: CDR1 WSHSY, CDR2 SAAADI.

This clonotype turned up a few times. The J gene is TRBJ2-4, the V gene TRBV5-4; TRBD1 or TRBD2 may be the D gene (5 bases each). Germline CDR1 reads SGHNT; CDR2 reads YYREEE (reference sequence). With 3 bases removed from V and 3 bases from J, the gap between germline ends came to 16 bases. The CDR3 loop spans 16 amino acids. The CDR3 here is CASSWLHGGSKNIQYF. The DNA of the CDR3 is TGTGCCAGCAGCTGGTTACATGGGGGTAGCAAAAACATTCAGTACTTC.

This clonotype was recorded at least ten times. V usage is TRBV7-2 and J usage is TRBJ1-5; TRBD1 matches 10 bases. The trim removed 3 bases at V and 7 bases at J, leaving 6 bases unmatched. This CDR3 is built from 15 residues. Germline V gene data show CDR1 as SGHTA and CDR2 as FQGNSA. DNA for the CDR3: TGTGCCAGCAGCTTGGGACAGGGGTTGGGGCAGCCCCAGCATTTT. Protein: CASSLGQGLGQPQHF.

The gene calls are TRBV7-9 and TRBJ1-1; 8 bases are a match to TRBD1. The CDR3 totals 14 residues. Germline V gene lookup returns CDR1 SEHNR and CDR2 FQNEAQ (reference sequence). V gave up 4 bases and J gave up 12 bases; unmatched junction bases: 13. DNA of the CDR3: TGTGCCAGCAGCTCCAACCCCGGGCAGGGGGCTCCTTTCTTT. Residues: CASSSNPGQGAPFF.

The CDR3 coding sequence is TGTGCCAGCAGGTTGAGCAGGGTTGGGAATCAGCCCCAGCATTTT. Translated: CASRLSRVGNQPQHF. The chain carries TRBV5-5 and TRBJ1-5; a possible D gene is TRBD1 (5 bases). Germline V lookup: CDR1 SGHKS, CDR2 YYEKEE (reference sequence). V was clipped by 5 bases and J by 4 bases, with 16 bases between them. This CDR3 has 15 residues.

J is TRBJ2-5 and V is TRBV12-3 or TRBV12-4; 8 bases agree with TRBD2. The CDR3 runs 17 residues. With 0 bases clipped from V and 3 bases from J, the junction kept 9 bases outside the gene matches. The CDR3 DNA reads as TGTGCCAGCAGTTTAGCCTACCCCGGGACTAGGAAAGAGACCCAGTACTTC. Protein sequence: CASSLAYPGTRKETQYF.

This clonotype was picked up a small number of times. The chain couples TRBV27 to TRBJ2-2; 8 nucleotides agree with TRBD1. Trimming cost V 2 bases and J 6 bases; bases outside gene matches: 5. CDR1 is MNHEY, CDR2 SMNVEV, per germline (reference sequence). The CDR3 contains 15 residues. The CDR3 reads CASSLRDRIPGELFF. The CDR3 DNA follows: TGTGCCAGCAGTTTACGGGACAGGATCCCCGGGGAGCTGTTTTTT.

This clonotype was picked up a small number of times. The V call is TRBV25-1, the J call TRBJ2-5; no reliable D call. V was shortened by 2 bases and J by 0 bases, with 16 bases between the two germline ends. Germline V lookup: CDR1 MGHDK, CDR2 SYGVNS. The CDR3 sequence is 17 residues long. CDR3 bases: TGTGCCAGCAGTGAACCCCAAAGCCTTAGGTACCAAGAGACCCAGTACTTC. Its protein is CASSEPQSLRYQETQYF.

A remark on this clonotype: Given a much more abundant clone one base away, this may be a read error. The J gene is TRBJ1-1, the V gene TRBV20-1, with D possibly matching TRBD1 (5 bases). Germline CDR1 is DFQATT and CDR2 is SNEGSKA (reference sequence). There are 14 residues in the CDR3. V was clipped by 3 bases and J by 1 base, with 12 bases between them. The CDR3 region is CSARDKGGNTEAFF. The CDR3, as DNA: TGCAGTGCTAGGGACAAGGGAGGGAACACTGAAGCTTTCTTT.

This clonotype was recorded at least ten times. The chain links TRBV2 to TRBJ1-6; TRBD1 aligns across 7 bases. This CDR3 has 17 amino acids. The junction had 13 bases not matched to a gene; V was cut back by 10 bases and J by 1 base. The germline V gene encodes CDR1 SNHLY and CDR2 FYNNEI. The CDR3 protein is CATAARAGGSYNSPLHF. DNA of the CDR3: TGTGCCACCGCCGCGAGGGCAGGGGGGTCCTATAATTCACCCCTCCACTTT.

The V call is TRBV7-9, the J call TRBJ2-4; D not certain. The CDR3 has 16 amino acids. Trimming removed 3 bases at V and 0 bases at J, with 12 bases between. Germline-derived CDR1 and CDR2 are SEHNR and FQNEAQ (reference sequence). CDR3 sequence reads: CASSLMVSLAKNIQYF. The DNA of the CDR3 is TGTGCCAGCAGCTTGATGGTCAGCTTAGCCAAAAACATTCAGTACTTC.

The chain recombines TRBV4-3 with TRBJ2-2; D remains ambiguous. The length of the CDR3 is 15 residues. V lost 2 bases and J lost 2, with 9 bases in between. Germline CDR1 is LGHNA and CDR2 is YSLEER. CDR3 sequence (DNA): TGCGCCAGCAGCCAACTAAAGGCCAACACCGGGGAGCTGTTTTTT. Amino acids: CASSQLKANTGELFF.

The genes are TRBV20-1 and TRBJ2-3, with D maybe TRBD2 (6 bases). The CDR3 runs to 13 residues. V shed 5 bases and J shed 0 bases, with 9 bases lying between them. Germline CDR1 DFQATT, CDR2 SNEGSKA (reference sequence). The CDR3 region is CSAGLTSTDTQYF. CDR3 in DNA: TGCAGTGCTGGACTAACTAGCACAGATACGCAGTATTTT.